One T cell receptor beta chain is described in this entry. This record comes from a study of shared clonotypes between healthy human individuals. Using immunoSEQ multiplex PCR, the repertoire was profiled, and TCRdb retains in-frame clones only, with some absent. The sample yields about a million clones, 76% seen once. This TCR was recovered from a man aged 18 to 35 in good health. The sequenced sample was memory CD4+ T cells sorted from blood. The sample's subset: CD45RA-negative fraction.

The chain's CDR3 is CASTQGTSTQTQYF. CDR3 nucleotides: TGTGCCAGCACCCAAGGGACTAGCACGCAGACCCAGTACTTC. The chain joins TRBV2 to TRBJ2-5; TRBD2 matches at 9 bases. The CDR3 covers 14 residues. The J segment lost 6 bases and the V segment lost 7 bases, leaving 9 bases of the junction unmatched. CDR1 is SNHLY and CDR2 is FYNNEI in the germline V gene.